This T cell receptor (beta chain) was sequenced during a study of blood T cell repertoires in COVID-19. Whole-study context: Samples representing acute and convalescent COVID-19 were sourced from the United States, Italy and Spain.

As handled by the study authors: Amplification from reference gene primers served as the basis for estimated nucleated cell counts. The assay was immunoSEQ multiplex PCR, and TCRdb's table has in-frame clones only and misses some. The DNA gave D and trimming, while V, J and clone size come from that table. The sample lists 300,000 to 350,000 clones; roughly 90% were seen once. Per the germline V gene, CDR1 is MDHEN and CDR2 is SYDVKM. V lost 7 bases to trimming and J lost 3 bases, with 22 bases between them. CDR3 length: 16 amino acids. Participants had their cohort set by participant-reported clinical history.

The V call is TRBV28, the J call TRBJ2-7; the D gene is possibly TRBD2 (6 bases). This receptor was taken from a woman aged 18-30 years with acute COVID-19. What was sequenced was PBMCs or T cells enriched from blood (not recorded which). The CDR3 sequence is CASTQPSDGSFYEQYF. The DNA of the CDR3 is TGTGCCAGCACTCAACCTAGCGACGGGTCTTTCTACGAGCAGTACTTC.